The 31 T cell receptor beta chains given below trace back to one sample, sequenced in a study of T cells after yellow fever vaccination. TCRdb analysed the 5' RACE reads with MiXCR anew, one entry per CDR3 protein. The sample contains about 52,000 distinct CDR3 sequences, around 7% of which appear only once. Sequenced here: CD8+ T cells not binding an NS4B(214-222) dextramer, sorted from PBMCs, sampled 35 to 50 days after the first yellow fever vaccination. Receptor source: a man between 18 and 29 years old who received the YFV17D yellow fever vaccine.

This clonotype occurred many times. This chain joins TRBV24-1 and TRBJ2-3, with D perhaps matching TRBD1 (5 bases). CDR1 and CDR2 (germline): KGHDR, SFDVKD. The V end lost 0 bases, the J end lost 10 bases, and 13 bases lay between the germline ends. This CDR3 has 14 residues. CDR3 coding DNA: TGTGCCACCAGTGATTTGGGTGGCAGGGCCGCGCAGTATTTT. Translation: CATSDLGGRAAQYF.

V gene TRBV5-1 combines with J gene TRBJ2-3, with TRBD1 matching 10 bases. V gave up 1 base and J gave up 4 bases; unmatched junction bases: 12. Germline values: CDR1 SGHRS, CDR2 YFSETQ. The CDR3 contains 18 residues. CDR3 DNA sequence: TGCGCCAGCAGCTTGTCCCCGGGACAGGGGATTTTGTCAGATACGCAGTATTTT. It is translated as CASSLSPGQGILSDTQYF.

This chain joins TRBV3-1 and TRBJ1-1; 8 bases are shared with TRBD1. The CDR3 spans 15 residues. Germline CDR1 is LGHDT and CDR2 is YNNKEL (reference sequence). Losses at the gene ends were 3 bases for V and 4 bases for J; bases not matched to a gene: 7. CDR3 amino acids: CASSHRGQGGTEAFF. DNA of the CDR3: TGTGCCAGCAGCCACCGAGGACAGGGCGGCACTGAAGCTTTCTTT.

The J gene is TRBJ2-3, the V gene TRBV28, with 7 positions matching TRBD1. V lost 2 bases and J lost 2; bases outside the gene matches: 4. CDR1 is MDHEN, CDR2 SYDVKM, per germline. The CDR3 sequence is 15 residues long. CDR3 nucleotide sequence: TGTGCCAGCAGTTTAGACAGGGTTTCCACAGATACGCAGTATTTT. Its translation: CASSLDRVSTDTQYF.

Concerning this clonotype: A single base separates this from a much larger clone, so it may be a read error. The V gene is TRBV6-2 or TRBV6-3, the J gene TRBJ1-4; D call uncertain. Germline V lookup: CDR1 MNHEY, CDR2 SVGEGT. V shed 0 bases and J shed 12 bases, with 23 bases lying between them. There are 17 residues in the CDR3. Written as DNA, the CDR3 is TGTGCCAGCAGTTACTCTACTCAATGGGTGGCGAGAGAAGAACTGTTTTTT. Translation gives CASSYSTQWVAREELFF.

The genes are TRBV14 and TRBJ2-5; either TRBD1 or TRBD2 may supply D (5 bases each). In germline, CDR1 is SGHDN, CDR2 FVKESK. The CDR3 has 13 residues. Between the trimmed V and J ends, which lost 7 bases and 2 bases, there was a span of 11 bases. The CDR3 loop reads CASNMGRQETQYF. The CDR3 coding sequence is TGTGCCAGCAACATGGGACGGCAAGAGACCCAGTACTTC.

The sample holds a few counts of this clonotype. The chain joins TRBV7-2 to TRBJ1-2; D gene unclear. The CDR3 consists of 14 residues. CDR1 is SGHTA, CDR2 FQGNSA, per germline. V lost 6 bases and J lost 0, with 11 bases in between. CDR3 bases: TGTGCCAGCAGTTTGACGGACCCTAACTATGGCTACACCTTC. As protein: CASSLTDPNYGYTF.

Many counts were recorded for this clonotype. The chain joins TRBV5-4 to TRBJ2-2; 8 bases match TRBD1. V trimming: 7 bases; J trimming: 4 bases; junction bases outside the gene matches: 9. The CDR3 has 15 residues. Germline V gene lookup returns CDR1 SGHNT and CDR2 YYREEE (reference sequence). CDR3 nucleotides: TGTGCCAGCCGGCGACAGGGGCCTCCCACCGGGGAGCTGTTTTTT. Its protein is CASRRQGPPTGELFF.

This clonotype was seen more than once but under ten times. The rearrangement uses TRBV7-6 and TRBJ2-3, with D uncertain. Germline assignment: CDR1 SGHVS and CDR2 FNYEAQ. The V end lost 0 bases, the J end lost 4 bases, and 2 bases lay between the germline ends. CDR3 size: 12 residues. The CDR3 spells CASSLAADTQYF. CDR3 bases: TGTGCCAGCAGCTTAGCCGCAGATACGCAGTATTTT.

Many counts were recorded for this clonotype. The CDR3 reads CASSVYRDLEQYF. CDR3 in DNA: TGCGCCAGCAGCGTATACAGGGACCTCGAGCAGTACTTC. The chain recombines TRBV5-1 with TRBJ2-7; TRBD1 might be the D (6 bases). The CDR3 contains 13 residues. Trimming removed 4 bases at V and 6 bases at J, with 14 bases between. CDR1 and CDR2 (germline): SGHRS, YFSETQ.

This clonotype was detected many times. The rearrangement links TRBV7-8 to TRBJ2-7; 12 nucleotides align to TRBD2. The CDR3 has 14 residues. J was trimmed by 5 bases and V by 3 bases; bases with no gene match: 2. Germline V gives CDR1 SGHVS, CDR2 FQNEAQ. The CDR3 sequence: CASSFGLAGHEQYV. As DNA, the CDR3 is TGTGCCAGCAGCTTCGGACTAGCGGGGCACGAGCAGTACGTC.

In this sample, this clonotype turned up many times. The chain links TRBV4-1 to TRBJ1-1; perhaps TRBD1 as D (5 bases). The CDR3 is 15 amino acids. The germline V gene encodes CDR1 MGHRA and CDR2 YSYEKL. V gave up 0 bases and J gave up 1 base, with 9 bases separating them. This CDR3 is CASSQEPGPNTEAFF. The CDR3, as DNA: TGCGCCAGCAGCCAAGAGCCAGGGCCGAACACTGAAGCTTTCTTT.

This clonotype showed up many times. V is TRBV2 and J is TRBJ2-1; no firm D call. V shed 3 bases and J shed 5 bases, with 2 bases lying between them. CDR1 is SNHLY and CDR2 is FYNNEI in the germline V gene. The CDR3 spans 11 residues. The CDR3 protein is CASSEHNEQFF. The CDR3 DNA reads TGTGCCAGCAGTGAGCACAATGAGCAGTTCTTC.

CDR3 in DNA: TGTGCCAGCGGCCGCCCGGCAACTAATGAAAAACTGTTTTTT. Amino acid sequence: CASGRPATNEKLFF. This chain connects TRBV6-2 or TRBV6-3 to TRBJ1-4; D remains unclear. The V and J ends lost 8 bases and 0 bases respectively, with 10 bases between them. CDR3 size: 14 residues. Germline loops: CDR1 MNHEY, CDR2 SVGEGT.

In this sample, this clonotype turned up a few times. The rearrangement joins TRBV7-8 to TRBJ2-1; D is uncertain. CDR3 size: 12 residues. Trimming shortened V by 0 bases and J by 9 bases, and 6 bases separated the two germline ends. The V gene's germline CDR1 is SGHVS and CDR2 FQNEAQ. The CDR3 region has the DNA TGTGCCAGCAGCTTAGCGGTGATTGAGCAGTTCTTC. Encoded protein: CASSLAVIEQFF. Using reference TRBV7-8 and TRBJ2-1 for the parts outside the CDR3, the full variable domain is GAGVSQSPRYKVAKRGQDVALRCDPISGHVSLFWYQQALGQGPEFLTYFQNEAQLDKSGLPSDRFFAERPEGSVSTLKIQRTQQEDSAVYLCASSLAVIEQFFGPGTRLTVL.

Written as DNA, the CDR3 is TGTGCCAGCAGCGGCCGTGACGCGGCAGACAATGAGCAGTTCTTC. Translation: CASSGRDAADNEQFF. The chain combines TRBV9 with TRBJ2-1, with unresolved D. V gave up 3 bases and J gave up 5 bases, with 15 bases separating them. CDR3 length equals 15 residues. Germline assignment: CDR1 SGDLS and CDR2 YYNGEE.

This chain uses TRBV6-2 or TRBV6-3 with TRBJ2-1, with unresolved D. Trimming took 6 bases from V and 7 from J, leaving 10 bases between them. Germline lookup yields CDR1 MNHEY and CDR2 SVGEGT. This CDR3 spans 12 amino acids. CDR3: CASSPLGNEQFF. The CDR3, as DNA: TGTGCCAGCAGCCCCCTAGGGAATGAGCAGTTCTTC.

This chain uses TRBV7-6 with TRBJ2-2, with 10 bases lining up with TRBD1. The CDR3 totals 16 residues. V lost 5 bases to trimming and J lost 6 bases; unmatched junction nucleotides: 9. Germline values: CDR1 SGHVS, CDR2 FNYEAQ. CDR3: CASSASRDRGAGELFF. The CDR3 DNA sequence: TGTGCCAGCAGCGCCTCCCGGGACAGGGGAGCCGGGGAGCTGTTTTTT.

This clonotype was observed at least ten times. The gene calls are TRBV7-3 and TRBJ2-3; D call uncertain. CDR3 length equals 13 residues. Germline loops: CDR1 SGHTA, CDR2 FQGTGA. Trimming left V 4 bases short and J 5 bases short, with 10 bases between. CDR3 sequence: CASSSPPEDTQYF. CDR3 sequence (DNA): TGTGCCAGCAGCTCCCCTCCTGAAGATACGCAGTATTTT.

Ten or more counts support this clonotype. The genes are TRBV5-6 and TRBJ2-1, with D unclear. Germline V lookup: CDR1 SGHDT, CDR2 YYEEEE. The V end lost 4 bases, the J end lost 10 bases, and 12 bases lay between the germline ends. The CDR3 sequence is 12 residues long. CDR3 residues: CASSLNTGEQFF. In nucleotides, the CDR3 is TGTGCCAGCAGCCTGAATACCGGGGAGCAGTTCTTC.

In its sample, this clonotype was seen a few times. The V call is TRBV19, the J call TRBJ2-3; TRBD1 matches at 7 bases. Trimming took 8 bases from V and 7 from J; bases not matched to a gene: 9. Germline V gives CDR1 LNHDA, CDR2 SQIVND (reference sequence). The CDR3 loop spans 13 amino acids. CDR3 sequence (DNA): TGTGCCAGTGCACGGACAGGTTCCCATACGCAGTATTTT. Translated, it gives CASARTGSHTQYF.

Details on this clonotype: Without the conserved terminal phenylalanine or tryptophan, this CDR3 likely stems from a read error. This chain connects TRBV15 to TRBJ2-1, with D possibly TRBD2 on 5 matching bases. CDR3 length: 16 residues. V was pared by 0 bases and J by 8 bases, with 17 bases between. The V gene's germline CDR1 is LNHNV and CDR2 YYDKDF (reference sequence). CDR3 bases: TGTGCCACCAGCAGAGATACGCTCGGGCCCGGGGATGAGCAGTTCTTA. Translated: CATSRDTLGPGDEQFL.

This chain uses TRBV7-6 with TRBJ2-5; D ambiguous. V was cut by 2 bases and J by 3 bases, with 4 bases left in between. CDR3 size: 12 residues. Germline V gene lookup returns CDR1 SGHVS and CDR2 FNYEAQ. CDR3 amino acids: CASSLYEETQYF. The CDR3 coding sequence is TGTGCCAGCAGCTTATATGAAGAGACCCAGTACTTC. Full variable domain (outside the CDR3, taken from reference TRBV7-6 and TRBJ2-5): GAGVSQSPRYKVTKRGQDVALRCDPISGHVSLYWYRQALGQGPEFLTYFNYEAQQDKSGLPNDRFSAERPEGSISTLTIQRTEQRDSAMYRCASSLYEETQYFGPGTRLLVL.

This clonotype showed up just once. The genes are TRBV29-1 and TRBJ2-5; D is possibly TRBD2 (6 bases). Trimming removed 8 bases from V and 2 bases from J, with 15 bases in between. Germline loops: CDR1 SQVTM, CDR2 ANQGSEA. The CDR3 sequence is 13 residues long. CDR3 coding DNA: TGCAGCTCAAATGGAGGGAGGCAAGAGACCCAGTACTTC. This sequence encodes CSSNGGRQETQYF. Full variable domain (outside the CDR3, taken from reference TRBV29-1 and TRBJ2-5): SAVISQKPSRDICQRGTSLTIQCQVDSQVTMMFWYRQQPGQSLTLIATANQGSEATYESGFVIDKFPISRPNLTFSTLTVSNMSPEDSSIYLCSSNGGRQETQYFGPGTRLLVL.

This clonotype was counted many times. This chain uses TRBV4-1 with TRBJ1-1; 9 bases are a match to TRBD1. The V and J ends lost 5 bases and 0 bases, in that order; junction bases with no gene match: 4. Germline lookup yields CDR1 MGHRA and CDR2 YSYEKL. The CDR3 is made up of 15 amino acids. The CDR3: CASSGTGLMNTEAFF. CDR3 DNA sequence: TGCGCCAGCAGCGGGACAGGGCTAATGAACACTGAAGCTTTCTTT.

This clonotype was observed many times. The V call is TRBV20-1, the J call TRBJ2-7; 10 bases line up with TRBD2. The germline CDR1 and CDR2 sequences are DFQATT and SNEGSKA (reference sequence). With 1 base clipped from V and 0 bases from J, the junction kept 3 bases outside the gene matches. The CDR3 is 15 amino acids. CDR3 loop: CSARGLAGVSYEQYV. CDR3 bases: TGCAGTGCTAGAGGTCTAGCGGGGGTCTCCTACGAGCAGTACGTC.

This clonotype was seen only a few times. This chain joins TRBV12-3 or TRBV12-4 and TRBJ1-2, with a possible D match to TRBD1 (6 bases). This CDR3 spans 14 amino acids. Between the trimmed V and J ends, which lost 6 bases and 3 bases, there was a span of 14 bases. Written as DNA, the CDR3 is TGTGCCAGCAGATCGGGGGGCTCGGACTATGGCTACACCTTC. Translation gives CASRSGGSDYGYTF.

This clonotype was seen a few times. This chain connects TRBV15 to TRBJ2-3, with 7 bases fitting TRBD2. The germline V gene encodes CDR1 LNHNV and CDR2 YYDKDF (reference sequence). V lost 5 bases and J lost 2; bases outside the gene matches: 4. The CDR3 extends over 14 amino acids. The CDR3 DNA follows: TGTGCCACCAGCGACAGCGGGGCCACAGATACGCAGTATTTT. As protein: CATSDSGATDTQYF. Full variable domain (remainder filled in from reference TRBV15 and TRBJ2-3): DAMVIQNPRYQVTQFGKPVTLSCSQTLNHNVMYWYQQKSSQAPKLLFHYYDKDFNNEADTPDNFQSRRPNTSFCFLDIRSPGLGDTAMYLCATSDSGATDTQYFGPGTRLTVL.

This clonotype was seen many times. V gene TRBV28 combines with J gene TRBJ2-7; TRBD2 matches 7 bases. The CDR3 is made up of 14 amino acids. The V gene's germline CDR1 is MDHEN and CDR2 SYDVKM. The V segment lost 2 bases and the J segment 5 bases; nucleotides outside the gene matches: 6. CDR3 DNA: TGTGCCAGCAGTTTAGGGCGAGCGGGGAACGAGCAGTACGTC. Its translation: CASSLGRAGNEQYV.

There are a few counts of this clonotype. The chain joins TRBV20-1 to TRBJ1-5; D not certain. The V gene's germline CDR1 is DFQATT and CDR2 SNEGSKA (reference sequence). V was trimmed by 6 bases and J by 6 bases, leaving 18 bases between them. There are 14 residues in the CDR3. CDR3 loop: CSASLGPSTQPQHF. The CDR3 nucleotides are TGCAGTGCCAGCTTAGGACCTAGTACTCAGCCCCAGCATTTT.

This sequence joins TRBV4-1 and TRBJ2-1, with 9 positions matching TRBD2. This CDR3 is built from 15 residues. The ends lost 5 bases at V and 3 bases at J; junction bases unmatched: 5. From germline, CDR1 is MGHRA and CDR2 YSYEKL. For the CDR3, the DNA is TGCGCCAGCAGCTCGGGACTAGCAGACTACAATGAGCAGTTCTTC. Residues: CASSSGLADYNEQFF.